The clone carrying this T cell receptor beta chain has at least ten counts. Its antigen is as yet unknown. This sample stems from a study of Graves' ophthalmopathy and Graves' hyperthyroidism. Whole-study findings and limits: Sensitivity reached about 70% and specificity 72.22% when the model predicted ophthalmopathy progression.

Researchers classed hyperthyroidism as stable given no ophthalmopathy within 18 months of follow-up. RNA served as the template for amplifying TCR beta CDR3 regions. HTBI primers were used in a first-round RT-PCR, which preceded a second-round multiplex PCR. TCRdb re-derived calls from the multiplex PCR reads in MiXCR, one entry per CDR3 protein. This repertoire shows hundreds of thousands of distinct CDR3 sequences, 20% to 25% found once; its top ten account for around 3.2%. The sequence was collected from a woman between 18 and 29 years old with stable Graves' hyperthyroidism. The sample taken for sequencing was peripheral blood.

The CDR3 loop reads CASTGDSYEQYF. In nucleotides, the CDR3 is TGTGCCAGCACAGGGGACAGCTACGAGCAGTACTTC. This chain links TRBV25-1 with TRBJ2-7, with TRBD1 identical over 7 bases. Trimming at V came to 7 bases and at J to 3 bases, leaving 3 bases not matched to a gene. CDR3 length equals 12 residues. CDR1 and CDR2 (germline): MGHDK, SYGVNS.